This T cell receptor beta chain was found in a study of blood T cell repertoires in COVID-19. Across the whole study: Whether acute or convalescent, the COVID-19 samples came from the United States, Italy and Spain. PBMCs, B-cell-depleted T cells, or T cells provided the cDNA or gDNA that made up the material.

Only in-frame clones appear in the TCRdb table, and some are missing; sequencing was by immunoSEQ multiplex PCR. Altogether just over 350,000 clones are present, 70% to 90% being singletons, with the ten largest covering under 8.5%. Followed longitudinally, the Seattle patients had been enrolled during active infection. Source material: peripheral blood. The clonotype comes from a woman aged 55-69 years with COVID-19, enrolled during active disease.

The DNA for the CDR3 is TGTGCCAGCTCACTAACAATACCGGGACAGACAAACATTCAGTACTTC. Amino acids: CASSLTIPGQTNIQYF. The chain couples TRBV18 to TRBJ2-4, with 7 bases matching TRBD1. CDR3 length: 16 amino acids. Trimming at V came to 4 bases and at J to 6 bases, leaving 12 bases not matched to a gene. CDR1 and CDR2 from the germline V gene are KGHSH and LQKENI.